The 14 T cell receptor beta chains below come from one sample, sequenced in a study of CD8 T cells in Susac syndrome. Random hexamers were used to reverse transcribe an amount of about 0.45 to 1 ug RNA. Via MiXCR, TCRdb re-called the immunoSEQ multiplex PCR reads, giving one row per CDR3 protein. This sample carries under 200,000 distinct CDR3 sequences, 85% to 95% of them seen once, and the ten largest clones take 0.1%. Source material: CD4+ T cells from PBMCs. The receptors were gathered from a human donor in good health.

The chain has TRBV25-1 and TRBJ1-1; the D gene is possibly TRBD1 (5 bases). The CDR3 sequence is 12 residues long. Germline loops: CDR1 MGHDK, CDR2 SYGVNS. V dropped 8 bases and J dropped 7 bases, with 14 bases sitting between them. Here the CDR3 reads CASHFGTGEAFF. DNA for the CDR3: TGTGCCAGCCATTTCGGGACGGGTGAAGCTTTCTTT.

Here the CDR3 reads CASSLSKAAGELFF. The CDR3 DNA follows: TGTGCCAGCTCACTATCTAAGGCTGCCGGGGAGCTGTTTTTT. The chain has TRBV18 and TRBJ2-2, with unresolved D. Germline lookup yields CDR1 KGHSH and CDR2 LQKENI. The germline V and J ends were trimmed by 4 bases and 6 bases, with 12 bases remaining between them. The CDR3 has 14 amino acids.

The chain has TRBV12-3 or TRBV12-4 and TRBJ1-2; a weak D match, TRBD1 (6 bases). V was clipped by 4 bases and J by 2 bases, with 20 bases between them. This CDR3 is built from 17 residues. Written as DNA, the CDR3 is TGTGCCAGCAGTTCTCACAGGGACTTCCTAGGGAACTATGGCTACACCTTC. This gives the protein CASSSHRDFLGNYGYTF.

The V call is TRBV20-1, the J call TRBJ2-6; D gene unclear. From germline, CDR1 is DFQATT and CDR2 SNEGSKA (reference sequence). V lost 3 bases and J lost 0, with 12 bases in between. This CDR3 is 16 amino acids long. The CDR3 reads CSASAFEVSGANVLTF. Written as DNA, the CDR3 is TGCAGTGCTAGTGCATTCGAAGTCTCTGGGGCCAACGTCCTGACTTTC.

The CDR3 nucleotides are TGTGCCTGGACCTTAACCTATGGCTACACCTTC. The encoded protein is CAWTLTYGYTF. This chain connects TRBV30 to TRBJ1-2; the D is unclear. V was trimmed by 4 bases and J by 4 bases, leaving 7 bases between them. The germline CDR1 and CDR2 sequences are GTSNPN and SVGIG (reference sequence). This CDR3 contains 11 residues.

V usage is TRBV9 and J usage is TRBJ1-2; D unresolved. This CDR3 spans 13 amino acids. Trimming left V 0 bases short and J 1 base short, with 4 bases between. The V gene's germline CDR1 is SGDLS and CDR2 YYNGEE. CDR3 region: CASSVGSNYGYTF. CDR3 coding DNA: TGTGCCAGCAGCGTAGGAAGTAACTATGGCTACACCTTC.

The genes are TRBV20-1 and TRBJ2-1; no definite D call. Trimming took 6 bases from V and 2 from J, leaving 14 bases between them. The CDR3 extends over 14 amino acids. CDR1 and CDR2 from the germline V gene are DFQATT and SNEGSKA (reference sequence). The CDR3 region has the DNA TGCAGTGCCCCCGTCGGAAGGGCCTACAATGAGCAGTTCTTC. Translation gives CSAPVGRAYNEQFF.

The CDR3 here is CSATTGSLQPQHF. The CDR3 nucleotides read TGCAGTGCCACGACAGGGAGCCTTCAGCCCCAGCATTTT. The genes are TRBV20-1 and TRBJ1-5, with 7 bases fitting TRBD1. V was pared by 6 bases and J by 6 bases, with 8 bases of the junction left unmatched. Germline V CDR1 and CDR2: DFQATT, SNEGSKA (reference sequence). This CDR3 has 13 residues.

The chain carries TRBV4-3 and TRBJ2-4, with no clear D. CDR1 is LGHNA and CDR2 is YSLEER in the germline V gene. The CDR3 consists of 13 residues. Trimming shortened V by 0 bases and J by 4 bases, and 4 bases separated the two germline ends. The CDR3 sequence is CASSQDSKNIQYF. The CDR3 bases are TGCGCCAGCAGCCAAGACAGTAAAAACATTCAGTACTTC.

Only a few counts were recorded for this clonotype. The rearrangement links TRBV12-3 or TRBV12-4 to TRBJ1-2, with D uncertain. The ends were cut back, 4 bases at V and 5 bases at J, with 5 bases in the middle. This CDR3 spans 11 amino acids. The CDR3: CASSSGYGYTF. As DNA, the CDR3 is TGTGCCAGCAGTTCTGGGTATGGCTACACCTTC.

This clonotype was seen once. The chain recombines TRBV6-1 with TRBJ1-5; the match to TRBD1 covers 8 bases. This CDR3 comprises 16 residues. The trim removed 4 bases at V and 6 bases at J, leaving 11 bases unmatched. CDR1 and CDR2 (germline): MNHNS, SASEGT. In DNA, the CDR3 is TGTGCCAGCAGTGTATTCGGGACAGGAGGGGTTCAGCCCCAGCATTTT. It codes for CASSVFGTGGVQPQHF.

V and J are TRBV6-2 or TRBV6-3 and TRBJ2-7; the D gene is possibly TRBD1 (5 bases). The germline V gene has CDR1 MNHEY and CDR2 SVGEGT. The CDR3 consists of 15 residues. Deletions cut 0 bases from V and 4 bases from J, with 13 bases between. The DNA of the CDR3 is TGTGCCAGCAGTTACTCGATGGACACCAGATACGAGCAGTACTTC. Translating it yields CASSYSMDTRYEQYF.

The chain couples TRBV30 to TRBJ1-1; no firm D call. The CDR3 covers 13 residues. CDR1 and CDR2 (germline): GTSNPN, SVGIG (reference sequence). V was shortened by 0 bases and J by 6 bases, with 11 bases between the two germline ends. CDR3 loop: CAWSVQAEAEAFF. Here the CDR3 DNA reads TGTGCCTGGAGTGTACAAGCTGAGGCTGAAGCTTTCTTT.

The CDR3 sequence: CSARDRGRDTEAFF. The CDR3 coding sequence is TGCAGTGCTAGAGACAGGGGGAGAGACACTGAAGCTTTCTTT. The chain combines TRBV20-1 with TRBJ1-1; 7 positions agree with TRBD1. The CDR3 is made up of 14 amino acids. Germline V gene sequence: CDR1 DFQATT, CDR2 SNEGSKA (reference sequence). V trimming: 0 bases; J trimming: 3 bases; junction bases outside the gene matches: 4.